The clone carrying this T cell receptor (beta chain) was found a few times. No antigen is known for it. The source of the sample is a study of T cells after yellow fever vaccination. Findings of the study overall: On re-exposure, the response was weaker but peaked faster, at day 5 versus 15. The booster response re-showed most primary clones: approximately 95% CD4, around 87% CD8.

Each CDR3 protein gets one entry after TCRdb re-called the 5' RACE reads with MiXCR. Of hundreds of thousands of distinct CDR3 sequences in the sample, 20% to 25% were seen once. V was pared by 3 bases and J by 4 bases, with 5 bases of the junction left unmatched. Germline lookup yields CDR1 MNHEY and CDR2 SVGAGI. The CDR3 sequence is 14 residues long. This chain links TRBV6-5 with TRBJ2-5, with 7 bases aligning to TRBD1. The sample was PBMCs, taken less than 25 days after the first yellow fever vaccination. The origin of this receptor is a man between 18 and 29 years old who received the YFV17D yellow fever vaccine. The CDR3 is CASSYLKGAETQYF. The CDR3 coding sequence is TGTGCCAGCAGTTATCTTAAGGGGGCAGAGACCCAGTACTTC.